Shown below are 12 T cell receptor beta chains from a single sample sequenced in a study of cytomegalovirus exposure and HLA in healthy donors. Use of 60 Vbeta and 13 Jbeta primers characterized the PCR. Profiling relied on immunoSEQ multiplex PCR, and the TCRdb table lists in-frame clones only, not all of them. This sample yields about 160,000 clones, of which 65% to 85% are seen a single time; around 7% belongs to the top ten. Sequenced sample: PBMCs. These receptors originate from a man aged 35 to 55 in good health and CMV-seropositive.

V and J are TRBV19 and TRBJ1-2; 9 bases align to TRBD1. Germline CDR1 LNHDA, CDR2 SQIVND (reference sequence). This CDR3 region has 14 residues. V shed 4 bases and J 4 bases; nucleotides not matched to a gene: 4. Here the CDR3 DNA reads TGTGCCAGTAGTACGGGACAGGGAAGCTATGGCTACACCTTC. Amino acids: CASSTGQGSYGYTF.

This chain links TRBV19 with TRBJ1-2, with D tentatively TRBD1 (6 bases). The germline V and J ends were trimmed by 5 bases and 4 bases, with 20 bases remaining between them. There are 16 residues in the CDR3. Germline values: CDR1 LNHDA, CDR2 SQIVND (reference sequence). CDR3 nucleotides: TGTGCCAGTAGTTACCCCGGGGACACCGGTTCCTATGGCTACACCTTC. This gives the protein CASSYPGDTGSYGYTF.

The chain employs TRBV7-3 and TRBJ2-1; TRBD2 is a possible D gene (5 bases). The CDR3 is 15 residues long. Trimming took 5 bases from V and 6 from J, leaving 17 bases between them. Germline CDR1 is SGHTA and CDR2 is FQGTGA. The chain's CDR3 is CASSRSRGSVNEQFF. For the CDR3, the DNA is TGTGCCAGCAGCCGAAGTAGAGGGTCAGTCAATGAGCAGTTCTTC.

The V call is TRBV10-3, the J call TRBJ1-1; TRBD1 matches 8 bases. The CDR3 contains 14 residues. CDR1 is ENHRY and CDR2 is SYGVKD in the germline V gene. Losses at the gene ends were 6 bases for V and 1 base for J; bases not matched to a gene: 4. CDR3 DNA: TGTGCCATCAGCCGCGACAGGGGGAACACTGAAGCTTTCTTT. Protein sequence: CAISRDRGNTEAFF.

The chain employs TRBV9 and TRBJ1-3; D is undetermined. Germline V lookup: CDR1 SGDLS, CDR2 YYNGEE. The CDR3 consists of 15 residues. Trimming stripped 0 bases from V and 4 bases from J, with 11 bases between. The CDR3 nucleotides are TGTGCCAGCAGCGTAGACCATCCTACCGGAAACACCATATATTTT. The encoded protein is CASSVDHPTGNTIYF.

A single count supports this clone. The chain is built from TRBV7-8 and TRBJ1-1; D gene uncertain. The CDR3 has 13 amino acids. Per germline, CDR1 SGHVS and CDR2 FQNEAQ. Trimming removed 4 bases from V and 3 bases from J, with 9 bases in between. CDR3 loop: CASSSQRDTEAFF. In DNA, the CDR3 is TGTGCCAGCAGCTCCCAACGGGACACTGAAGCTTTCTTT.

The CDR3 is CASSVGPGGHTFFSPLHF. The CDR3 DNA is TGTGCCAGCAGCGTAGGCCCCGGGGGTCATACGTTTTTCTCACCCCTCCACTTT. The chain carries TRBV9 and TRBJ1-6; tentative D call: TRBD1 (5 bases). CDR3 size: 18 residues. V was cut by 0 bases and J by 10 bases, with 23 bases left in between. Germline-derived CDR1 and CDR2 are SGDLS and YYNGEE.

This chain connects TRBV2 to TRBJ2-5, with D perhaps TRBD2 (6 bases). TRBJ2-7 explains the end of the DNA better; the J call may be wrong. CDR1 and CDR2 from the germline V gene are SNHLY and FYNNEI. The CDR3 totals 14 residues. This CDR3 reads CASSSGTYSYEQYF. The CDR3 DNA reads as TGTGCCAGCAGTTCCGGGACTTACTCCTACGAGCAGTACTTC.

On this clone itself: Germline and junction disagree at one end, which may indicate a read error. The CDR3 nucleotides read TGTTCCAGCAGCAACAGAGACGAAAAACTGTTTTTT. It specifies CSSSNRDEKLFF. V and J are TRBV7-9 and TRBJ1-4; D gene unclear. The CDR3 runs to 12 residues. Germline values: CDR1 SEHNR, CDR2 FQNEAQ (reference sequence).

The rearrangement uses TRBV18 and TRBJ1-5; 7 nucleotides agree with TRBD1. Germline V gene lookup returns CDR1 KGHSH and CDR2 LQKENI. CDR3 length equals 16 residues. V dropped 3 bases and J dropped 4; count of bases not matched to a gene: 9. The CDR3 sequence is CASSPQTGLVNQPQHF. DNA of the CDR3: TGTGCCAGCTCACCCCAGACAGGGTTAGTTAATCAGCCCCAGCATTTT. Combining the CDR3 with reference TRBV18 and TRBJ1-5 gives the whole variable domain NAGVMQNPRHLVRRRGQEARLRCSPMKGHSHVYWYRQLPEEGLKFMVYLQKENIIDESGMPKERFSAEFPKEGPSILRIQQVVRGDSAAYFCASSPQTGLVNQPQHFGDGTRLSIL.

This clone occurred a few times. The chain combines TRBV27 with TRBJ2-5; maybe TRBD2 (6 bases). This CDR3 contains 16 residues. V was pared by 5 bases and J by 4 bases, with 20 bases between. Germline V gene lookup returns CDR1 MNHEY and CDR2 SMNVEV (reference sequence). The CDR3 coding sequence is TGTGCCAGCAGTGGGCCTGGAGGGCGGGGCTTAGAGACCCAGTACTTC. Protein sequence: CASSGPGGRGLETQYF.

The V gene is TRBV10-3, the J gene TRBJ1-2, with unresolved D. V was clipped by 5 bases and J by 0 bases, with 4 bases between them. CDR1 ENHRY and CDR2 SYGVKD come from the germline V gene. This CDR3 is built from 12 residues. For the CDR3, the DNA is TGTGCCATCAGTACAGCTAACTATGGCTACACCTTC. Its protein is CAISTANYGYTF.